This T cell receptor beta chain is from a study of blood T cells in healthy people across ages. The wider study: Template switching caught about one barcoded beta molecule for each two T cells.

Study outcomes and limitations: Per million T cells, the diversity of TCR beta decreased roughly linearly as age advanced.

Primers used in a second PCR of about 6 to 11 cycles were a sample-barcoded 5' primer and a J-beta primer mix. Each cDNA molecule carried a tag from a template-switch adaptor that contained 12 random nucleotides. TCRdb reprocessed the 5' RACE reads with MiXCR, giving one entry per CDR3 protein. The sample records 450,000 to 650,000 distinct CDR3 sequences, more than 20% being singletons. This clonotype showed up just a few times. Its antigen is not identified. Trimming left V 4 bases short and J 4 bases short, with 14 bases between. The CDR3 is 14 residues long. Looked up from germline, CDR1 is SQVTM and CDR2 is ANQGSEA. These data are also associated with another study on T cells of mothers and their children. That study reports: It was through the M1S primer of the second PCR that sample barcodes and 2-4 random nucleotides were added.

Specimen: blood. This chain links TRBV29-1 with TRBJ1-5; D ambiguous. The origin of this receptor is a boy aged 5-17 years in good health. The CDR3 bases are TGCAGCGTTGTCGCGGGCACGGGAAATCAGCCCCAGCATTTT. Its translation: CSVVAGTGNQPQHF. Variable domain in full (rest from reference TRBV29-1 and TRBJ1-5): SAVISQKPSRDICQRGTSLTIQCQVDSQVTMMFWYRQQPGQSLTLIATANQGSEATYESGFVIDKFPISRPNLTFSTLTVSNMSPEDSSIYLCSVVAGTGNQPQHFGDGTRLSIL.